This TCR beta chain came from a study of blood T cells in healthy people across ages. As for this clonotype: Its specificity is unknown.

Looked up from germline, CDR1 is LGHNA and CDR2 is YSLEER. This CDR3 is 15 amino acids long. Unmatched junction bases numbered 4, after V lost 0 bases and J lost 6 bases. A second PCR of 7 to 11 cycles used a sample-barcoded 5' primer and a J-beta primer mix. Each cDNA molecule, via a template-switch adaptor with 12 random nucleotides, was tagged. TCRdb called the 5' RACE reads again in MiXCR, with one record for every CDR3 protein. The table lists 1,300,000 or so distinct CDR3 sequences, around 59% of them singletons. Regarding the study as a whole: One million T cells yielded diversity estimates that were considered underestimates.

Total RNA extraction produced at least 5.5 micrograms (per sample) for the study. The chain uses TRBV4-3 and TRBJ1-2; 10 nucleotides align to TRBD1. This TCR derives from a young man in good health. The material sequenced was blood. CDR3 DNA sequence: TGCGCCAGCAGCCAAGATTGGGACAGGGGTGATGGCTACACCTTC. This encodes CASSQDWDRGDGYTF.